These T cell receptor beta chains were read from a single sample in a study of molecular identifiers for immune sequencing clone quantification. TCRdb re-called the PCR reads through MiXCR, storing one row per CDR3 protein. Seen here are 460,000 or so distinct CDR3 sequences, around 23% observed once, and the top ten hold just over 0.75%. The sequencing sample was made of naive CD8+ T cells from blood, with Jurkat cell RNA spiked in. The receptors derive from a human donor in good health. Some libraries in this study had Jurkat cell RNA spiked in. Each CDR3 is given with its conserved first and last residue. D genes are given only for firm matches. The size field is filled for only some rows; it gives once, few, many or a size class.

>TRBV6-2/TRBV6-3|few|TRBJ1-5|.
TGTGCCAGCAGTTACACGACCGATAGCAATCAGCCCCAGCATTTT
CASSYTTDSNQPQHF
>TRBV4-1|few|TRBJ2-3|TRBD2
TGCGCCAGCAGCCGAGAAGCGGGAGTCAGTGTAGATACGCAGTATTTT
CASSREAGVSVDTQYF
>TRBV12-5|few|TRBJ2-3|TRBD1
TGTGCTAGTGGTTTGGGCAGGGGGAGCACAGATACGCAGTATTTT
CASGLGRGSTDTQYF
>TRBV2|.|TRBJ2-7|.
TGTGCCGGCAGTGAAATTAGGGCCGACAGGCTATCCTACGAGCAGTACTTC
CAGSEIRADRLSYEQYF
>TRBV7-2|.|TRBJ2-4|TRBD2
TGTGCCAGCAGCTTTTCGTCTAGCGGGTCCAAAAACATTCAGTACTTC
CASSFSSSGSKNIQYF
>TRBV6-5|many|TRBJ2-3|.
TGTGCCAGCAGTTACTCGACTGGGGGCCTCCGTATCACAGATACGCAGTATTTT
CASSYSTGGLRITDTQYF
>TRBV20-1|.|TRBJ2-7|TRBD2
TGCAGTGCTAGAGAATTGGGACTAGCTTTATACGAGCAGTACTTC
CSARELGLALYEQYF
>TRBV7-9|.|TRBJ2-7|TRBD2
TGTGCCAGCAGGGACGGGACTAGCAGGGCCTACGAGCAGTACTTC
CASRDGTSRAYEQYF
>TRBV6-5|many|TRBJ2-2|.
TGTGCCAGCAGTCCCGTCACTATGAACACCGGGGAGCTGTTTTTT
CASSPVTMNTGELFF
>TRBV7-9|.|TRBJ2-1|.
TGTGCCAGCAGCTCACCCGGGAGCTCCTACAATGAGCAGTTCTTC
CASSSPGSSYNEQFF
>TRBV24-1|.|TRBJ2-3|TRBD1
TGTGCCACCAGTGGGACAGGGGAAGGCACAGATATGCAGTATTTT
CATSGTGEGTDMQYF
>TRBV9|few|TRBJ2-7|.
TGTGCCAGCAGCGTCGGGACGGCCGGAGAGCAGTACTTC
CASSVGTAGEQYF
>TRBV4-3|.|TRBJ2-2|.
TGCCCCAGCAGCCAGGCCATGAACACCGGGGAGCTGTTTTTT
CPSSQAMNTGELFF
>TRBV27|.|TRBJ2-3|.
TGTGCCAGCAGTTACTTGGGTGGTAGCACAGATACGCAGTATTTT
CASSYLGGSTDTQYF
>TRBV7-2|many|TRBJ1-5|.
TGTGCCAGCAGTCCGGTGGGGGCAAATCAGCCCCAGCATTTT
CASSPVGANQPQHF
>TRBV6-5|many|TRBJ1-1|.
TGTGCCAGCTGGGCCGATGAGATTACTGAAGCTTTCTTT
CASWADEITEAFF
>TRBV6-2/TRBV6-3|many|TRBJ1-1|.
TGTGCCAGCAGTTACGTCGACAAGAACACTGAAGCTTTCTTT
CASSYVDKNTEAFF
>TRBV2|few|TRBJ2-7|TRBD1
TGTGCCAGCAGGCGCGCCGGGACAGGGGACAACTACGAGCAGTACTTC
CASRRAGTGDNYEQYF
>TRBV4-3|.|TRBJ2-3|.
TGCGCCAGCAGCCGGGAGCCGGGACCCCGCCGGGCAGATACGCAGTATTTT
CASSREPGPRRADTQYF
>TRBV7-4|few|TRBJ2-3|.
TGTGCCAGCAGCCTGGGACGGCCTCTCACAGATACGCAGTATTTT
CASSLGRPLTDTQYF
>TRBV3-1|.|TRBJ1-1|TRBD1
TGTGCCAGCGGATACAGGGGGGCCGAAGCTTTCTTT
CASGYRGAEAFF
>TRBV14|.|TRBJ2-7|.
TGTGCCAGCAGCCCCCATATAGACTACTACGAGCAGTACTTC
CASSPHIDYYEQYF
>TRBV7-2|many|TRBJ2-7|.
TGTGCCAGCAGCCCAATAGGGCTCTCCTACGAGCAGTACTTC
CASSPIGLSYEQYF
>TRBV2|.|TRBJ2-1|TRBD2
TGTGCCAGCAGTGATAGGGAGGGCAGTTGGGGTGGTTTCTTC
CASSDREGSWGGFF
>TRBV9|few|TRBJ2-2|.
TGTGCCAGCAGCGCCTCCGGGGGTCTGGCCGGGGAGCTGTTTTTT
CASSASGGLAGELFF
>TRBV20-1|many|TRBJ2-3|.
TGCAGTGCGAAGGACCTAAGCACAGATACGCAGTATTTT
CSAKDLSTDTQYF
>TRBV7-9|many|TRBJ1-1|.
TGTGCCAGCAGCTTAGTGTGGGAAGGGGGGACTGAAGCTTTCTTT
CASSLVWEGGTEAFF